Below, 26 T cell receptor beta chains from the same sample are listed, as sequenced in a study of T cell responses to AZD1222 COVID-19 vaccine. Using immunoSEQ multiplex PCR, the repertoire was profiled, and TCRdb retains in-frame clones only, with some absent. Here the sample spans about 44,000 clones, 65% to 85% being singletons. The source was peripheral blood, collected on day 0 of AZD1222 vaccination. The receptors here all came from an adult in good health.

The chain employs TRBV11-2 and TRBJ1-2; 7 positions agree with TRBD1. Looked up from germline, CDR1 is SGHAT and CDR2 is FQNNGV. Germline trimming cut 1 base from V and 7 bases from J; bases unmatched to any gene: 15. This CDR3 has 17 residues. CDR3 loop: CASSLGYGERGQSGYTF. Here the CDR3 DNA reads TGTGCCAGCAGCTTAGGATATGGTGAGAGGGGGCAATCTGGCTACACCTTC.

V is TRBV10-3 and J is TRBJ2-5, with TRBD2 matching 13 bases. Germline V gene lookup returns CDR1 ENHRY and CDR2 SYGVKD. There are 16 residues in the CDR3. The trim removed 7 bases at V and 5 bases at J, leaving 10 bases unmatched. As DNA, the CDR3 is TGTGCCATCAAAACTAGCGGGAGGGATGGGGAGGAGACCCAGTACTTC. It specifies CAIKTSGRDGEETQYF.

The V call is TRBV3-1 (or the pseudogene TRBV3-2), the J call TRBJ1-2; 8 positions match TRBD1. V lost 1 base to trimming and J lost 3 bases; unmatched junction nucleotides: 10. Per the germline V gene, CDR1 is LGHDT and CDR2 is YNNKEL (reference sequence). The CDR3 extends over 17 amino acids. The CDR3 DNA follows: TGTGCCAGCAGCCAAGTCCTCCTGACAGGGGATGACTATGGCTACACCTTC. This gives the protein CASSQVLLTGDDYGYTF.

The gene calls are TRBV6-2 or TRBV6-3 and TRBJ2-2; TRBD2 matches 7 bases. Germline V gene sequence: CDR1 MNHEY, CDR2 SVGEGT. The CDR3 has 16 amino acids. With 2 bases clipped from V and 2 bases from J, the junction kept 5 bases outside the gene matches. CDR3 region: CASSYDLAANTGELFF. The CDR3 region has the DNA TGTGCCAGCAGTTACGATCTAGCGGCTAACACCGGGGAGCTGTTTTTT.

This chain links TRBV5-1 with TRBJ1-6, with D unclear. Looked up from germline, CDR1 is SGHRS and CDR2 is YFSETQ. This CDR3 has 15 amino acids. V was shortened by 4 bases and J by 9 bases, with 17 bases between the two germline ends. The CDR3 DNA is TGCGCCAGCAGCCCCGGCCCTGGGAGCGGTTCACCCCTCCACTTT. Protein: CASSPGPGSGSPLHF.

The chain combines TRBV27 with TRBJ2-7; D is perhaps TRBD1 (5 bases). The germline CDR1 and CDR2 sequences are MNHEY and SMNVEV (reference sequence). The V end was cut by 2 bases, the J end by 6 bases, with 14 bases between. This CDR3 has 14 residues. The CDR3 protein is CASSLGAGKTEQYF. DNA of the CDR3: TGTGCCAGCAGTTTAGGAGCAGGGAAAACCGAGCAGTACTTC.

This clone appeared a single time. The chain is built from TRBV6-6 and TRBJ1-1; maybe TRBD1 (5 bases). Trimming left V 0 bases short and J 10 bases short, with 18 bases between. The length of the CDR3 is 15 residues. Germline-derived CDR1 and CDR2 are MNHNY and SVGAGI (reference sequence). CDR3 nucleotide sequence: TGTGCCAGCAGTTACTCGCAGGGACTCCCTGAGGGAGCTTTCTTT. Translation: CASSYSQGLPEGAFF.

This chain joins TRBV7-6 and TRBJ2-1; 8 positions agree with TRBD2. J gave up 10 bases and V 0 bases, and 11 bases lay outside the gene matches. The CDR3 length is 16 residues. Looked up from germline, CDR1 is SGHVS and CDR2 is FNYEAQ. In DNA form, the CDR3 reads TGTGCCAGCAGCTTAGCGTCTCTAGCGGGCCCCGTCGAGCAGTTCTTC. This translates into CASSLASLAGPVEQFF.

The chain joins TRBV28 to TRBJ2-7, with 7 bases identical to TRBD2. This CDR3 spans 13 amino acids. The V segment lost 2 bases and the J segment 3 bases; nucleotides outside the gene matches: 1. Germline V gives CDR1 MDHEN, CDR2 SYDVKM. The CDR3, as DNA: TGTGCCAGCAGTTTAGCGGGAGTCTACGAGCAGTACTTC. It encodes CASSLAGVYEQYF.

This clone was observed once. This chain uses TRBV6-6 with TRBJ2-7; no clear D gene. The germline CDR1 and CDR2 sequences are MNHNY and SVGAGI (reference sequence). Trimming pared 5 bases from V and 3 bases from J, leaving 8 bases between. The CDR3 extends over 12 amino acids. This CDR3 reads CASSLDGYEQYF. CDR3 DNA sequence: TGTGCCAGCAGTCTGGACGGCTACGAGCAGTACTTC.

The chain is built from TRBV18 and TRBJ2-7, with a weak D call TRBD2 (6 bases). V was trimmed by 4 bases and J by 7 bases, leaving 14 bases between them. Germline values: CDR1 KGHSH, CDR2 LQKENI. The CDR3 extends over 13 amino acids. CDR3 in DNA: TGTGCCAGCTCACGCGGGACGTCAGGGGAGCAGTACTTC. As protein: CASSRGTSGEQYF.

The chain links TRBV19 to TRBJ2-2; D is perhaps TRBD2 (5 bases). CDR1 is LNHDA and CDR2 is SQIVND in the germline V gene (reference sequence). Trimming took off 1 base at V and 3 bases at J, with 12 bases between the two ends. The CDR3 loop spans 16 amino acids. This CDR3 is CASSIGRRWDTGELFF. CDR3 sequence (DNA): TGTGCCAGTAGTATAGGGAGGAGGTGGGACACCGGGGAGCTGTTTTTT.

This chain joins TRBV7-6 and TRBJ2-1, with D possibly TRBD2 on 6 matching bases. CDR1 and CDR2 (germline): SGHVS, FNYEAQ. V lost 3 bases, J lost 6 bases, and 9 bases lay in between. The CDR3 contains 13 residues. The CDR3 DNA follows: TGTGCCAGCAGCTTGTCCGGGAGCAATGAGCAGTTCTTC. It is translated as CASSLSGSNEQFF.

The chain combines TRBV6-2 or TRBV6-3 with TRBJ2-7; no clear D. Germline values: CDR1 MNHEY, CDR2 SVGEGT. CDR3 length equals 15 residues. Trimming took 1 base from V and 6 from J, leaving 16 bases between them. The CDR3 spells CASSYLQAGLSEQYF. CDR3 DNA sequence: TGTGCCAGCAGTTACTTGCAGGCTGGCCTCTCCGAGCAGTACTTC.

This clone was seen ten or more times. The rearrangement uses TRBV9 and TRBJ2-1; TRBD2 matches at 7 bases. Germline V gene data show CDR1 as SGDLS and CDR2 as YYNGEE. The V segment lost 3 bases and the J segment 3 bases; nucleotides outside the gene matches: 6. The CDR3 is 15 residues long. The DNA of the CDR3 is TGTGCCAGCAGCGCGAGCGGGGTGAACTACAATGAGCAGTTCTTC. Translation gives CASSASGVNYNEQFF. Together with reference TRBV9 and TRBJ2-1, the CDR3 gives the full variable domain: DSGVTQTPKHLITATGQRVTLRCSPRSGDLSVYWYQQSLDQGLQFLIQYYNGEERAKGNILERFSAQQFPDLHSELNLSSLELGDSALYFCASSASGVNYNEQFFGPGTRLTVL.

The V and J genes are TRBV19 and TRBJ1-1; D perhaps matches TRBD1 (6 bases). The CDR3 runs to 14 residues. Trimming took 0 bases from V and 6 from J, leaving 11 bases between them. Germline V gives CDR1 LNHDA, CDR2 SQIVND (reference sequence). CDR3 bases: TGTGCCAGTAGTATAGATGGGGGCAGGGCTGAAGCTTTCTTT. Encoded protein: CASSIDGGRAEAFF.

The V and J genes are TRBV28 and TRBJ2-5; no firm D call. The CDR3 is 14 amino acids. Germline V gene sequence: CDR1 MDHEN, CDR2 SYDVKM. V shed 5 bases and J shed 5 bases, with 15 bases lying between them. The chain's CDR3 is CASSMTGLRETQYF. CDR3 nucleotide sequence: TGTGCCAGCAGTATGACTGGTCTCCGGGAGACCCAGTACTTC.

This chain uses TRBV6-1 with TRBJ1-5, with D perhaps TRBD1 (6 bases). Germline CDR1 MNHNS, CDR2 SASEGT. The CDR3 length is 13 residues. Trimming left V 2 bases short and J 6 bases short, with 8 bases between. CDR3 sequence: CASSENRVQPQHF. CDR3 coding DNA: TGTGCCAGCAGTGAAAACAGGGTTCAGCCCCAGCATTTT.

Of note for this clone: Other DNA variants within this sample encode the same CDR3. The J gene is TRBJ2-2, the V gene TRBV25-1; no reliable D call. Germline CDR1 reads MGHDK; CDR2 reads SYGVNS. This CDR3 is 13 amino acids long. Deletions cut 4 bases from V and 0 bases from J, with 3 bases between. The CDR3 loop reads CASSGSNTGELFF. CDR3 nucleotide sequence: TGTGCCAGCAGTGGGTCGAACACCGGGGAGCTGTTTTTT.

This clone has just a few counts. The chain is built from TRBV19 and TRBJ2-6, with no clear D. CDR3 length: 17 residues. Germline-derived CDR1 and CDR2 are LNHDA and SQIVND (reference sequence). Trimming pared 6 bases from V and 0 bases from J, leaving 15 bases between. CDR3 protein: CASSPEWVISGANVLTF. The CDR3 nucleotides are TGTGCCAGTAGCCCGGAGTGGGTAATCTCTGGGGCCAACGTCCTGACTTTC.

The chain carries TRBV5-1 and TRBJ1-2; D remains unclear. Trimming left V 2 bases short and J 5 bases short, with 10 bases between. The CDR3 runs to 13 residues. Germline values: CDR1 SGHRS, CDR2 YFSETQ. CDR3 sequence reads: CASSFGSGYGYTF. DNA for the CDR3: TGCGCCAGCAGCTTCGGCAGCGGTTATGGCTACACCTTC. The full variable domain, its missing parts supplied by reference TRBV5-1 and TRBJ1-2, is KAGVTQTPRYLIKTRGQQVTLSCSPISGHRSVSWYQQTPGQGLQFLFEYFSETQRNKGNFPGRFSGRQFSNSRSEMNVSTLELGDSALYLCASSFGSGYGYTFGSGTRLTVV.

CDR3 sequence: CASSPSGREEKLFF. CDR3 nucleotides: TGTGCCAGCAGCCCGTCAGGTCGAGAGGAAAAACTGTTTTTT. The chain recombines TRBV3-1 (or the pseudogene TRBV3-2) with TRBJ1-4; D is unclear. The CDR3 sequence is 14 residues long. CDR1 and CDR2 from the germline V gene are LGHDT and YNNKEL (reference sequence). V was clipped by 4 bases and J by 8 bases, with 14 bases between them.

The genes are TRBV4-2 and TRBJ2-1; TRBD1 is a possible D gene (5 bases). The CDR3 has 15 residues. With 0 bases removed from V and 9 bases from J, the gap between germline ends came to 15 bases. Germline CDR1 LGHNA, CDR2 YNFKEQ. The CDR3 loop reads CASSQDWGRVSEQFF. The CDR3 region has the DNA TGTGCCAGCAGCCAAGATTGGGGCAGGGTAAGTGAGCAGTTCTTC.

This rearrangement joins TRBV13 to TRBJ2-7, with 11 bases fitting TRBD2. Trimming removed 0 bases from V and 3 bases from J; junction bases left unmatched: 1. The CDR3 is made up of 15 amino acids. Germline assignment: CDR1 PRHDT and CDR2 FYEKMQ (reference sequence). The CDR3 here is CASSLGLAGVYEQYF. The CDR3 DNA reads as TGTGCCAGCAGCTTAGGACTAGCGGGAGTCTACGAGCAGTACTTC.

This clone was picked up a small number of times. The rearrangement links TRBV10-1 to TRBJ2-1, with 11 bases fitting TRBD2. The CDR3 extends over 16 amino acids. Germline CDR1 and CDR2: WNHNN and SYGVQD (reference sequence). After removal of 4 bases from V and 8 bases from J, the junction contained 10 bases not matched to a gene. The CDR3 DNA sequence: TGCGCCAGCAGTGGAGGTAGCGGGGGGGCCCCCTATGAGCAGTTCTTC. The encoded protein is CASSGGSGGAPYEQFF.

This rearrangement joins TRBV28 to TRBJ1-6, with D perhaps TRBD1 (5 bases). CDR3 length: 17 amino acids. CDR1 and CDR2 (germline): MDHEN, SYDVKM. V dropped 6 bases and J dropped 4 bases, with 19 bases sitting between them. In DNA, the CDR3 is TGTGCCAGCAGGACACCGGGACCCACTAAGTATAATTCACCCCTCCACTTT. Its protein product is CASRTPGPTKYNSPLHF.